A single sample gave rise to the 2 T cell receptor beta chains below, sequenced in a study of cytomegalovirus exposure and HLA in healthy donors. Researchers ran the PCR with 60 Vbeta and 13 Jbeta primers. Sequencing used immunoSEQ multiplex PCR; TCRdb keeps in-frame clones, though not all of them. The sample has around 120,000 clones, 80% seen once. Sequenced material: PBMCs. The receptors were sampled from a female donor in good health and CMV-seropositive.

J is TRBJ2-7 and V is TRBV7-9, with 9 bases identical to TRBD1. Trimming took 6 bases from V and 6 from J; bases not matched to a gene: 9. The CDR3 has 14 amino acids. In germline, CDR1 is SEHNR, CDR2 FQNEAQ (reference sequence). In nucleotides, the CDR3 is TGTGCCAGCAGACCCGACAGGGGGGGGGCCGAGCAGTACTTC. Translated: CASRPDRGGAEQYF.

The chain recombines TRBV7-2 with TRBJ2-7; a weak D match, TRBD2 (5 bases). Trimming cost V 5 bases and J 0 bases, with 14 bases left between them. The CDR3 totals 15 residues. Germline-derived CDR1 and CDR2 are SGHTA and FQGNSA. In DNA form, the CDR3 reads TGTGCCAGCAGCCCGCGGGCAGAGAGCTCCTACGAGCAGTACTTC. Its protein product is CASSPRAESSYEQYF.